These T cell receptor beta chains were read from a single sample in a study of cytomegalovirus exposure and HLA in healthy donors. Only in-frame clones appear in the TCRdb table, and some are missing; sequencing was by immunoSEQ multiplex PCR. In the table there are approximately 110,000 clones, roughly 86% of which are singletons. The specimen sequenced was PBMCs. Receptors originate from a woman younger than 35 in good health and CMV-seronegative. The CDR3 runs from the conserved cysteine through the conserved F or W. The D gene is left open where the match is weak. Some rows mark clone size as missing; the rest say once, few, many or name a class of expanded clone.

clone size: NA; J gene: TRBJ2-1; D gene: TRBD1; V gene: TRBV4-1; CDR3 protein: CASSQGPGDSYNEQFF; CDR3 DNA: TGCGCCAGCAGCCAAGGGCCCGGGGACAGCTACAATGAGCAGTTCTTC
clone size: NA; J gene: TRBJ1-3; D gene: NA; V gene: TRBV7-2; CDR3 protein: CASSLGREYGNTIYF; CDR3 DNA: TGTGCCAGCAGCTTAGGACGGGAATATGGAAACACCATATATTTT
clone size: few; J gene: TRBJ2-7; D gene: NA; V gene: TRBV9; CDR3 protein: CASSPGGDYEQYF; CDR3 DNA: TGTGCCAGCAGCCCCGGAGGTGACTACGAGCAGTACTTC
clone size: NA; J gene: TRBJ2-5; D gene: TRBD2; V gene: TRBV10-3; CDR3 protein: CAISPLAGGTETQYF; CDR3 DNA: TGTGCCATCAGCCCACTAGCGGGGGGTACGGAGACCCAGTACTTC
clone size: NA; J gene: TRBJ1-1; D gene: NA; V gene: TRBV7-9; CDR3 protein: CASSFNRLQLRTEAFF; CDR3 DNA: TGTGCCAGCAGTTTTAACAGGTTACAGTTGAGGACTGAAGCTTTCTTT
clone size: NA; J gene: TRBJ2-7; D gene: TRBD1; V gene: TRBV28; CDR3 protein: CASITGTGDSYEQYF; CDR3 DNA: TGTGCCAGCATCACCGGGACAGGGGACTCCTACGAGCAGTACTTC
clone size: NA; J gene: TRBJ1-1; D gene: NA; V gene: TRBV4-3; CDR3 protein: CASSPGSGGSEAFF; CDR3 DNA: TGCGCCAGCAGCCCCGGAAGTGGGGGGTCTGAAGCTTTCTTT
clone size: NA; J gene: TRBJ2-2; D gene: TRBD1; V gene: TRBV6-4; CDR3 protein: CASSQTGRNTGELFF; CDR3 DNA: TGTGCCAGCAGTCAGACAGGGAGGAACACCGGGGAGCTGTTTTTT
clone size: NA; J gene: TRBJ2-7; D gene: TRBD1; V gene: TRBV2; CDR3 protein: CASSPTGFHEQYF; CDR3 DNA: TGTGCCAGCAGTCCGACAGGGTTCCACGAGCAGTACTTC
clone size: NA; J gene: TRBJ1-1; D gene: NA; V gene: TRBV7-9; CDR3 protein: CASSLGGPTEAFF; CDR3 DNA: TGTGCCAGCAGCTTAGGGGGCCCCACTGAAGCTTTCTTT
clone size: NA; J gene: TRBJ2-5; D gene: TRBD1; V gene: TRBV4-1; CDR3 protein: CASSLTGGETQYF; CDR3 DNA: TGCGCCAGCAGCCTGACAGGGGGAGAGACCCAGTACTTC
clone size: NA; J gene: TRBJ1-2; D gene: NA; V gene: TRBV6-6; CDR3 protein: CASSRGKDGYTF; CDR3 DNA: TGTGCCAGCAGTCGGGGAAAGGATGGCTACACCTTC
clone size: NA; J gene: TRBJ1-5; D gene: NA; V gene: TRBV19; CDR3 protein: CASSRSPGPQHF; CDR3 DNA: TGTGCCAGTAGTCGAAGCCCTGGGCCCCAGCATTTT
clone size: NA; J gene: TRBJ2-2; D gene: NA; V gene: TRBV5-4; CDR3 protein: CASSRSGSGAGELFF; CDR3 DNA: TGTGCCAGCAGCCGGAGCGGCAGTGGGGCCGGGGAGCTGTTTTTT
clone size: NA; J gene: TRBJ2-1; D gene: NA; V gene: TRBV9; CDR3 protein: CASSAGALAIEQFF; CDR3 DNA: TGTGCCAGCAGCGCCGGTGCCCTAGCGATTGAGCAGTTCTTC
clone size: NA; J gene: TRBJ1-2; D gene: TRBD1; V gene: TRBV7-8; CDR3 protein: CASSLGTGGTGGYTF; CDR3 DNA: TGTGCCAGCAGCCTTGGGACAGGGGGCACGGGAGGCTACACCTTC
clone size: once; J gene: TRBJ2-5; D gene: TRBD2; V gene: TRBV5-1; CDR3 protein: CASSTSGGAVSETQYF; CDR3 DNA: TGCGCCAGCAGCACTAGCGGGGGGGCGGTCTCGGAGACCCAGTACTTC
clone size: NA; J gene: TRBJ1-2; D gene: NA; V gene: TRBV23-1; CDR3 protein: CASSQLTSNYGYTF; CDR3 DNA: TGCGCCAGCAGTCAGTTGACATCTAACTATGGCTACACCTTC
clone size: NA; J gene: TRBJ1-1; D gene: NA; V gene: TRBV2; CDR3 protein: CASSEWGEGNTEAFF; CDR3 DNA: TGTGCCAGCAGTGAATGGGGGGAGGGAAACACTGAAGCTTTCTTT
clone size: NA; J gene: TRBJ2-3; D gene: TRBD2; V gene: TRBV11-1; CDR3 protein: CASSLVIAGPQYF; CDR3 DNA: TGTGCCAGCAGCTTAGTCATAGCGGGTCCGCAGTATTTT
clone size: NA; J gene: TRBJ2-2; D gene: TRBD2; V gene: TRBV7-6; CDR3 protein: CASSSSGTSGVTGELFF; CDR3 DNA: TGTGCCAGCAGCTCATCCGGGACTAGCGGCGTCACCGGGGAGCTGTTTTTT
clone size: NA; J gene: TRBJ1-1; D gene: NA; V gene: TRBV30; CDR3 protein: CAWSYGLNRMNTEAFF; CDR3 DNA: TGTGCCTGGAGTTATGGGCTGAACAGGATGAACACTGAAGCTTTCTTT
clone size: NA; J gene: TRBJ2-7; D gene: NA; V gene: TRBV25-1; CDR3 protein: CASRAGTTYEQYF; CDR3 DNA: TGTGCCAGCAGGGCAGGGACAACCTACGAGCAGTACTTC
clone size: once; J gene: TRBJ2-5; D gene: NA; V gene: TRBV5-1; CDR3 protein: CASSLVPPHGLGEETQYF; CDR3 DNA: TGCGCCAGCAGCTTGGTCCCGCCCCATGGACTGGGCGAAGAGACCCAGTACTTC
clone size: NA; J gene: TRBJ1-2; D gene: TRBD1; V gene: TRBV14; CDR3 protein: CASSLDRVDYGYTF; CDR3 DNA: TGTGCCAGCAGCCTGGACAGGGTCGACTATGGCTACACCTTC
clone size: few; J gene: TRBJ1-2; D gene: NA; V gene: TRBV25-1; CDR3 protein: CASSDQGYGYTF; CDR3 DNA: TGTGCCAGCAGTGATCAGGGTTATGGCTACACCTTC
clone size: NA; J gene: TRBJ2-2; D gene: TRBD1; V gene: TRBV11-3; CDR3 protein: CASSLGPGGNTGELFF; CDR3 DNA: TGTGCCAGCAGCTTGGGGCCAGGGGGGAACACCGGGGAGCTGTTTTTT
clone size: NA; J gene: TRBJ2-5; D gene: NA; V gene: TRBV7-6; CDR3 protein: CASSLNLETQYF; CDR3 DNA: TGTGCCAGCAGCTTAAACTTAGAGACCCAGTACTTC
clone size: NA; J gene: TRBJ2-7; D gene: NA; V gene: TRBV6-1; CDR3 protein: CASSSPGHIYEQYF; CDR3 DNA: TGTGCCAGCAGTTCTCCGGGACACATCTACGAGCAGTACTTC
clone size: NA; J gene: TRBJ1-2; D gene: TRBD1; V gene: TRBV5-1; CDR3 protein: CASSPEPGGVNGYTF; CDR3 DNA: TGCGCCAGCAGCCCAGAGCCAGGGGGCGTTAATGGCTACACCTTC
clone size: NA; J gene: TRBJ1-2; D gene: NA; V gene: TRBV5-1; CDR3 protein: CASSLGGQDGYTF; CDR3 DNA: TGCGCCAGCAGCTTGGGGGGGCAGGATGGCTACACCTTC
clone size: NA; J gene: TRBJ1-2; D gene: NA; V gene: TRBV7-2; CDR3 protein: CASSFLQGDYGYTF; CDR3 DNA: TGTGCCAGCAGCTTCTTACAGGGAGACTATGGCTACACCTTC
clone size: NA; J gene: TRBJ2-3; D gene: TRBD2; V gene: TRBV27; CDR3 protein: CASTLAGQGTDTQYF; CDR3 DNA: TGTGCCAGCACACTAGCGGGACAAGGCACAGATACGCAGTATTTT
clone size: NA; J gene: TRBJ1-1; D gene: NA; V gene: TRBV7-3; CDR3 protein: CASSEQRRTEAFF; CDR3 DNA: TGTGCCAGCAGCGAACAGCGGCGGACTGAAGCTTTCTTT
clone size: NA; J gene: TRBJ1-5; D gene: TRBD1; V gene: TRBV28; CDR3 protein: CASSDTGQRKNQPQHF; CDR3 DNA: TGTGCCAGCAGTGACACGGGACAGAGAAAGAATCAGCCCCAGCATTTT
clone size: NA; J gene: TRBJ2-7; D gene: NA; V gene: TRBV21-1; CDR3 protein: CASRGLALAGPLEQYF; CDR3 DNA: TGTGCCAGCAGGGGATTGGCACTAGCGGGGCCCCTCGAGCAGTACTTC
clone size: NA; J gene: TRBJ2-2; D gene: TRBD2; V gene: TRBV7-2; CDR3 protein: CASTTSSGRAGGELFF; CDR3 DNA: TGTGCCAGCACCACCTCTAGCGGGAGGGCCGGCGGGGAGCTGTTTTTT
clone size: NA; J gene: TRBJ2-1; D gene: TRBD2; V gene: TRBV19; CDR3 protein: CASSIVKGREEEQFF; CDR3 DNA: TGTGCCAGTAGTATAGTCAAGGGGCGGGAGGAGGAGCAGTTCTTC
clone size: NA; J gene: TRBJ1-3; D gene: NA; V gene: TRBV27; CDR3 protein: CASSIQGSGNTIYF; CDR3 DNA: TGTGCCAGCAGTATACAGGGCTCTGGAAACACCATATATTTT
clone size: few; J gene: TRBJ1-3; D gene: NA; V gene: TRBV6-5; CDR3 protein: CASMINGGGNTIYF; CDR3 DNA: TGTGCCAGCATGATTAATGGCGGTGGAAACACCATATATTTT
clone size: NA; J gene: TRBJ2-2; D gene: NA; V gene: TRBV10-1; CDR3 protein: CASSESRNTGELFF; CDR3 DNA: TGCGCCAGCAGTGAATCCAGGAACACCGGGGAGCTGTTTTTT
clone size: NA; J gene: TRBJ2-7; D gene: NA; V gene: TRBV7-6; CDR3 protein: CASSLATGSYEQYF; CDR3 DNA: TGTGCCAGCAGCTTAGCAACTGGGAGCTACGAGCAGTACTTC
clone size: NA; J gene: TRBJ2-4; D gene: NA; V gene: TRBV18; CDR3 protein: CASLDRAKNIQYF; CDR3 DNA: TGTGCCAGCTTAGACAGGGCCAAAAACATTCAGTACTTC
clone size: NA; J gene: TRBJ2-7; D gene: NA; V gene: TRBV6-6; CDR3 protein: CASGESHNPYEQYF; CDR3 DNA: TGTGCCAGCGGAGAGAGTCATAATCCCTACGAGCAGTACTTC
clone size: NA; J gene: TRBJ2-7; D gene: NA; V gene: TRBV5-3; CDR3 protein: CARSPETRGQNEQYF; CDR3 DNA: TGTGCCAGAAGCCCAGAGACTAGGGGCCAAAACGAGCAGTACTTC
clone size: NA; J gene: TRBJ2-7; D gene: NA; V gene: TRBV5-1; CDR3 protein: CASSLEGTHEQYF; CDR3 DNA: TGCGCCAGCAGCTTGGAGGGGACTCACGAGCAGTACTTC
clone size: NA; J gene: TRBJ2-7; D gene: NA; V gene: TRBV7-2; CDR3 protein: CASSLDGVGEQYF; CDR3 DNA: TGTGCCAGCAGCTTAGACGGGGTCGGCGAGCAGTACTTC
clone size: NA; J gene: TRBJ2-7; D gene: NA; V gene: TRBV5-4; CDR3 protein: CASSLAGGEQYF; CDR3 DNA: TGTGCCAGCAGCTTGGCCGGGGGCGAGCAGTACTTC